The 30 T cell receptor beta chains below were found in one sample sequenced in a study of blood T cell repertoires in COVID-19. Sequencing used immunoSEQ multiplex PCR; TCRdb keeps in-frame clones, though not all of them. The sample carries over 90,000 clones, more than 65% recorded once. The specimen was peripheral blood. The receptors come from a man in his 60s with acute or convalescent COVID-19.

The chain employs TRBV2 and TRBJ2-6; the match to TRBD1 covers 8 bases. The CDR3 runs to 17 residues. CDR1 and CDR2 from the germline V gene are SNHLY and FYNNEI. V lost 6 bases and J lost 0; bases outside the gene matches: 7. The CDR3 loop is CASREQGGVSGANVLTF. DNA for the CDR3: TGTGCCAGCAGAGAACAGGGGGGAGTCTCTGGGGCCAACGTCCTGACTTTC. Looking up the rest from reference TRBV2 and TRBJ2-6 gives the full variable domain: EPEVTQTPSHQVTQMGQEVILRCVPISNHLYFYWYRQILGQKVEFLVSFYNNEISEKSEIFDDQFSVERPDGSNFTLKIRSTKLEDSAMYFCASREQGGVSGANVLTFGAGSRLTVL.

This chain uses TRBV29-1 with TRBJ1-5; TRBD1 aligns across 7 bases. Germline assignment: CDR1 SQVTM and CDR2 ANQGSEA. Losses at the gene ends were 3 bases for V and 4 bases for J; bases not matched to a gene: 0. The CDR3 sequence is 12 residues long. In nucleotides, the CDR3 is TGCAGCGTTGAGGACAGGAATCAGCCCCAGCATTTT. This gives the protein CSVEDRNQPQHF.

This sequence joins TRBV12-3 or TRBV12-4 and TRBJ2-3; D is undetermined. V was shortened by 3 bases and J by 3 bases, with 7 bases between the two germline ends. The length of the CDR3 is 13 residues. CDR3: CASSLRNTDTQYF. CDR3 DNA sequence: TGTGCCAGCAGTTTGCGAAATACAGATACGCAGTATTTT.

The V and J genes are TRBV3-1 (or the pseudogene TRBV3-2) and TRBJ1-2; no firm D call. This CDR3 is 14 amino acids long. Germline lookup yields CDR1 LGHDT and CDR2 YNNKEL (reference sequence). The germline V and J ends were trimmed by 0 bases and 4 bases, with 9 bases remaining between them. CDR3: CASSQDLQVYGYTF. CDR3 sequence (DNA): TGTGCCAGCAGCCAAGATTTGCAGGTCTATGGCTACACCTTC.

This chain links TRBV14 with TRBJ1-3; TRBD1 matches at 11 bases. The germline V gene has CDR1 SGHDN and CDR2 FVKESK. The junction had 2 bases not matched to a gene; V was cut back by 1 base and J by 0 bases. The CDR3 is 17 residues long. The CDR3 sequence is CASSQVGTGGSGNTIYF. The DNA for the CDR3 is TGTGCCAGCAGCCAAGTTGGGACAGGGGGCTCTGGAAACACCATATATTTT. Full variable domain (rest looked up from reference TRBV14 and TRBJ1-3): EAGVTQFPSHSVIEKGQTVTLRCDPISGHDNLYWYRRVMGKEIKFLLHFVKESKQDESGMPNNRFLAERTGGTYSTLKVQPAELEDSGVYFCASSQVGTGGSGNTIYFGEGSWLTVV.

The rearrangement joins TRBV2 to TRBJ2-3; TRBD2 aligns across 7 bases. Trimming cost V 8 bases and J 4 bases; bases outside gene matches: 9. The germline gives CDR1 SNHLY, CDR2 FYNNEI. This CDR3 comprises 14 residues. The CDR3 spells CASQSGINPDTQYF. The CDR3 DNA reads as TGTGCCAGCCAGAGCGGGATAAATCCAGATACGCAGTATTTT.

V is TRBV27 and J is TRBJ2-7; D remains ambiguous. CDR3 length: 14 residues. In germline, CDR1 is MNHEY, CDR2 SMNVEV (reference sequence). Trimming stripped 4 bases from V and 2 bases from J, with 12 bases between. The CDR3 DNA reads as TGTGCCAGCAGTTCCTCTATTATCACCTACGAGCAGTACTTC. This codes for CASSSSIITYEQYF.

CDR3 bases: TGTGCCAGCGTACGGGAGGGACAGGGGATTTTCGGGTCCCAAGAGACCCAGTACTTC. Amino acids: CASVREGQGIFGSQETQYF. The rearrangement links TRBV28 to TRBJ2-5; 10 bases agree with TRBD1. Trimming at V came to 8 bases and at J to 1 base, leaving 19 bases not matched to a gene. In germline, CDR1 is MDHEN, CDR2 SYDVKM. The CDR3 consists of 19 residues.

The rearrangement joins TRBV7-9 to TRBJ2-1; 9 bases match TRBD2. CDR3 length equals 15 residues. CDR1 and CDR2 (germline): SEHNR, FQNEAQ (reference sequence). The V gene end was trimmed by 2 bases and the J gene end by 4 bases; junction bases not matched to a gene: 3. The CDR3 sequence: CASSLLAGTYNEQFF. As DNA, the CDR3 is TGTGCCAGCAGCTTACTAGCGGGAACTTACAATGAGCAGTTCTTC.

Only a few counts were recorded for this clone. The chain employs TRBV7-8 and TRBJ1-2, with 9 bases fitting TRBD1. The length of the CDR3 is 12 residues. The germline gives CDR1 SGHVS, CDR2 FQNEAQ. V shed 6 bases, J shed 9 bases, and the junction held 5 bases outside the gene matches. The CDR3 is CASRLGQGSYTF. Here the CDR3 DNA reads TGTGCCAGCAGGTTGGGACAGGGTAGCTACACCTTC.

The chain uses TRBV27 and TRBJ1-1, with 8 bases identical to TRBD1. Trimming removed 5 bases from V and 1 base from J; junction bases left unmatched: 3. CDR1 and CDR2 (germline): MNHEY, SMNVEV (reference sequence). This CDR3 contains 14 residues. This CDR3 reads CASSTDRANTEAFF. CDR3 DNA sequence: TGTGCCAGCAGTACGGACAGGGCGAACACTGAAGCTTTCTTT.

This rearrangement joins TRBV20-1 to TRBJ2-3; possible D gene TRBD1, 7 bases. Germline V gene sequence: CDR1 DFQATT, CDR2 SNEGSKA (reference sequence). Trimming left V 3 bases short and J 1 base short, with 14 bases between. This CDR3 has 15 residues. Written as DNA, the CDR3 is TGCAGTGCTAGTTGGAGGGGGCCAGGCACAGATACGCAGTATTTT. Translating gives CSASWRGPGTDTQYF.

J is TRBJ1-2 and V is TRBV30; D not certain. The CDR3 is made up of 11 amino acids. Germline V CDR1 and CDR2: GTSNPN, SVGIG (reference sequence). The V end was cut by 0 bases, the J end by 7 bases, with 6 bases between. CDR3 sequence: CAWSVEFGYTF. DNA of the CDR3: TGTGCCTGGAGTGTAGAGTTTGGCTACACCTTC.

J is TRBJ2-7 and V is TRBV4-3; 9 nucleotides align to TRBD1. In germline, CDR1 is LGHNA, CDR2 YSLEER. The ends lost 3 bases at V and 2 bases at J; junction bases unmatched: 2. The CDR3 is 14 residues long. The CDR3, as DNA: TGCGCCAGCAGCCACGGGACAGGGACCTACGAGCAGTACTTC. This translates into CASSHGTGTYEQYF.

The chain employs TRBV11-2 and TRBJ2-4; perhaps TRBD1 as D (6 bases). Per germline, CDR1 SGHAT and CDR2 FQNNGV. The CDR3 is 15 residues long. Trimming removed 5 bases at V and 8 bases at J, with 19 bases between. This CDR3 is CASSGDVRRTDIQYF. DNA of the CDR3: TGTGCCAGCAGCGGAGACGTGAGGAGGACAGACATTCAGTACTTC.

The chain links TRBV5-1 to TRBJ2-7, with 8 nucleotides matching TRBD1. V lost 2 bases to trimming and J lost 6 bases; unmatched junction nucleotides: 10. Germline V CDR1 and CDR2: SGHRS, YFSETQ. The CDR3 is 15 amino acids. This CDR3 is CASSFGGQGFREQYF. The CDR3, as DNA: TGCGCCAGCAGCTTCGGTGGACAGGGTTTTCGCGAGCAGTACTTC.

This clone was observed a few times. CDR3 amino acids: CASNHQEGYGYTF. The CDR3 DNA reads as TGTGCCAGCAACCACCAGGAGGGCTATGGCTACACCTTC. This chain uses TRBV6-6 with TRBJ1-2, with no clear D. The V and J ends lost 7 bases and 4 bases respectively, with 13 bases between them. CDR3 length equals 13 residues. CDR1 and CDR2 from the germline V gene are MNHNY and SVGAGI (reference sequence).

The V and J genes are TRBV27 and TRBJ1-5; D may be TRBD1 (6 bases). V lost 3 bases and J lost 3, with 12 bases in between. The CDR3 length is 15 residues. Germline CDR1 and CDR2: MNHEY and SMNVEV (reference sequence). This CDR3 is CASSLYRADNQPQHF. The DNA for the CDR3 is TGTGCCAGCAGTTTGTACAGGGCCGACAATCAGCCCCAGCATTTT.

The V gene is TRBV10-3, the J gene TRBJ1-2; D unresolved. This CDR3 is built from 13 residues. The germline V gene encodes CDR1 ENHRY and CDR2 SYGVKD. Trimming left V 1 base short and J 13 bases short, with 16 bases between. In DNA form, the CDR3 reads TGTGCCATCAGTGAGTATATGGCAGGCGAGCTCACCTTC. Its protein is CAISEYMAGELTF.

The rearrangement links TRBV6-5 to TRBJ1-4; 7 nucleotides match TRBD1. The CDR3 covers 15 residues. J gave up 4 bases and V 6 bases, and 8 bases lay outside the gene matches. Per germline, CDR1 MNHEY and CDR2 SVGAGI. The CDR3 loop is CASRLRGQVNEKLFF. The CDR3 region has the DNA TGTGCCAGCAGACTAAGGGGGCAGGTTAATGAAAAACTGTTTTTT.

The CDR3 DNA is TGTGCCAGCAGCCCTCCCCCCTTCGGGGGGGTACTCTACAATGAGCAGTTCTTC. Amino acids: CASSPPPFGGVLYNEQFF. The V call is TRBV7-2, the J call TRBJ2-1, with 8 nucleotides matching TRBD2. This CDR3 has 18 residues. V lost 5 bases and J lost 3; bases outside the gene matches: 15. Germline lookup yields CDR1 SGHTA and CDR2 FQGNSA.

The chain uses TRBV6-5 and TRBJ1-5; TRBD1 is a possible D gene (5 bases). The CDR3 extends over 14 amino acids. Germline assignment: CDR1 MNHEY and CDR2 SVGAGI. Between the trimmed V and J ends, which lost 2 bases and 3 bases, there was a span of 8 bases. For the CDR3, the DNA is TGTGCCAGCAGTTACGGACAAAACAATCAGCCCCAGCATTTT. Its protein is CASSYGQNNQPQHF.

This chain uses TRBV18 with TRBJ2-1, with a tentative D call TRBD1 (5 bases). Trimming shortened V by 1 base and J by 6 bases, and 19 bases separated the two germline ends. This CDR3 is 17 amino acids long. The germline V gene has CDR1 KGHSH and CDR2 LQKENI. CDR3 nucleotides: TGTGCCAGCTCACCACTCGGTCTGGGGCAGTACTTCAATGAGCAGTTCTTC. This sequence encodes CASSPLGLGQYFNEQFF.

V is TRBV6-5 and J is TRBJ2-5, with 7 bases matching TRBD1. Germline lookup yields CDR1 MNHEY and CDR2 SVGAGI. With 0 bases clipped from V and 4 bases from J, the junction kept 2 bases outside the gene matches. The CDR3 consists of 14 residues. CDR3 DNA: TGTGCCAGCAGTTACTCTCGGACAGGAGAGACCCAGTACTTC. Protein product: CASSYSRTGETQYF.

The gene calls are TRBV7-9 and TRBJ2-1; 8 bases are a match to TRBD1. Germline V CDR1 and CDR2: SEHNR, FQNEAQ (reference sequence). The CDR3 runs to 16 residues. The V and J ends lost 2 bases and 5 bases, in that order; junction bases with no gene match: 8. CDR3 in amino acids: CASSLTTGAQDNEQFF. The DNA for the CDR3 is TGTGCCAGCAGCTTAACGACAGGGGCCCAGGACAATGAGCAGTTCTTC.

This rearrangement joins TRBV5-4 to TRBJ1-1, with D hard to call. The germline CDR1 and CDR2 sequences are SGHNT and YYREEE (reference sequence). This CDR3 spans 16 amino acids. The V gene lost 2 bases and the J gene lost 0 bases, with 14 bases spanning the gap. The CDR3 here is CASSFERSGVNTEAFF. The CDR3, as DNA: TGTGCCAGCAGCTTCGAGCGGAGTGGGGTGAACACTGAAGCTTTCTTT.

The CDR3 sequence is CASSPTNGGETQYF. The DNA of the CDR3 is TGTGCCAGCTCACCAACGAACGGAGGGGAGACCCAGTACTTC. The V gene is TRBV18, the J gene TRBJ2-5; D possibly corresponds to TRBD2 (6 bases). There are 14 residues in the CDR3. V was cut by 2 bases and J by 5 bases, with 12 bases left in between. From germline, CDR1 is KGHSH and CDR2 LQKENI.

This chain joins TRBV30 and TRBJ2-3, with D tentatively TRBD2 (5 bases). The CDR3 sequence is 12 residues long. From germline, CDR1 is GTSNPN and CDR2 SVGIG (reference sequence). Between the trimmed V and J ends, which lost 5 bases and 2 bases, there was a span of 8 bases. The DNA of the CDR3 is TGTGCCTGGGACTATTCCACAGATACGCAGTATTTT. As protein: CAWDYSTDTQYF.

This rearrangement joins TRBV5-6 to TRBJ1-3; D gene unclear. The CDR3 is 16 residues long. Deletions cut 0 bases from V and 1 base from J, with 11 bases between. In germline, CDR1 is SGHDT, CDR2 YYEEEE. CDR3: CASSLDPGRSGNTIYF. CDR3 DNA sequence: TGTGCCAGCAGCTTGGACCCTGGGCGTTCTGGAAACACCATATATTTT.

The chain has TRBV27 and TRBJ1-1, with D perhaps TRBD1 (6 bases). CDR3 length: 13 residues. V was trimmed by 3 bases and J by 4 bases, leaving 9 bases between them. Per germline, CDR1 MNHEY and CDR2 SMNVEV (reference sequence). The CDR3 is CASSFQGPTEAFF. CDR3 in DNA: TGTGCCAGCAGTTTTCAGGGGCCCACTGAAGCTTTCTTT.